A single sample gave rise to the 7 T cell receptor beta chains below, sequenced in a study of control samples from healthy donors and cancer patients. This table comes from immunoSEQ multiplex PCR, and its TCRdb copy is limited to in-frame clones, with some not included. The table lists 100,000 to 150,000 clones, about 90% of them singletons, with approximately 2% in the top ten. Sequenced: blood. The origin of the receptors is a woman aged 45-65 years in good health.

The V gene is TRBV7-2, the J gene TRBJ2-1; D not resolved. The CDR3 runs to 16 residues. Trimming took off 0 bases at V and 7 bases at J, with 16 bases between the two ends. Germline values: CDR1 SGHTA, CDR2 FQGNSA. For the CDR3, the DNA is TGTGCCAGCAGCTTAGCGCCACTCAGTAGCAGGAATGAGCAGTTCTTC. Its translation: CASSLAPLSSRNEQFF.

CDR3 loop: CALGFRTEAFF. The CDR3 DNA reads as TGTGCCCTGGGGTTCAGGACTGAAGCTTTCTTT. The chain employs TRBV30 and TRBJ1-1, with D unclear. V gave up 8 bases and J gave up 5 bases, with 12 bases separating them. CDR3 length: 11 residues. CDR1 and CDR2 (germline): GTSNPN, SVGIG (reference sequence). Looking up the rest from reference TRBV30 and TRBJ1-1 gives the full variable domain: SQTIHQWPATLVQPVGSPLSLECTVEGTSNPNLYWYRQAAGRGLQLLFYSVGIGQISSEVPQNLSASRPQDRQFILSSKKLLLSDSGFYLCALGFRTEAFFGQGTRLTVV.

The chain is built from TRBV20-1 and TRBJ2-3; 10 bases line up with TRBD2. The V gene's germline CDR1 is DFQATT and CDR2 SNEGSKA (reference sequence). J lost 2 bases, V lost 3 bases, and 5 bases had no gene match. The CDR3 spans 15 residues. CDR3 amino acids: CSASVLAGDTDTQYF. CDR3 nucleotide sequence: TGCAGTGCTAGTGTCCTAGCGGGGGACACAGATACGCAGTATTTT.

This chain connects TRBV25-1 to TRBJ1-1; D is unclear. The CDR3 totals 13 residues. Trimming left V 3 bases short and J 5 bases short, with 10 bases between. Germline values: CDR1 MGHDK, CDR2 SYGVNS. The CDR3 DNA reads as TGTGCCAGCAGTGAGGGGATGAGGACTGAAGCTTTCTTT. Protein product: CASSEGMRTEAFF.

DNA of the CDR3: TGTGCCAGCAGTTTGGACAGGGGGAGAAACACCATATATTTT. Translated: CASSLDRGRNTIYF. The rearrangement links TRBV28 to TRBJ1-3; 10 positions match TRBD1. The germline CDR1 and CDR2 sequences are MDHEN and SYDVKM. V was clipped by 3 bases and J by 5 bases; unmatched bases: 1. The length of the CDR3 is 14 residues. The variable domain in full, with the rest retrieved from reference TRBV28 and TRBJ1-3, is DVKVTQSSRYLVKRTGEKVFLECVQDMDHENMFWYRQDPGLGLRLIYFSYDVKMKEKGDIPEGYSVSREKKERFSLILESASTNQTSMYLCASSLDRGRNTIYFGEGSWLTVV.

In the case of this clone: The identical CDR3 is also encoded by other nucleotide sequences in the sample. The gene calls are TRBV5-1 and TRBJ2-5; D uncertain. This CDR3 contains 12 residues. CDR1 SGHRS and CDR2 YFSETQ come from the germline V gene. V was trimmed by 0 bases and J by 1 base, leaving 1 base between them. CDR3 sequence reads: CASSLAQETQYF. CDR3 nucleotide sequence: TGCGCCAGCAGCTTGGCCCAAGAGACCCAGTACTTC.

This chain uses TRBV3-1 (or the pseudogene TRBV3-2) with TRBJ2-5; TRBD2 aligns across 11 bases. Germline V CDR1 and CDR2: LGHDT, YNNKEL (reference sequence). After removal of 6 bases from V and 5 bases from J, the junction contained 5 bases not matched to a gene. The CDR3 runs to 14 residues. For the CDR3, the DNA is TGTGCCAGCAGTTTAGCGGGGGGGCGGGAGACCCAGTACTTC. Amino acids: CASSLAGGRETQYF.